This entry features one T cell receptor beta chain sequence. Its antigen remains unknown. Serum thyroxine and TRAb, along with clinical symptoms, thyroid ultrasound and orbital computed tomography, were what diagnosis relied on. This entry belongs to a study of Graves' ophthalmopathy and Graves' hyperthyroidism. CDR3 regions of TCR beta were amplified from RNA transcripts. First-round RT-PCR relied on HTBI primers, and a second-round multiplex PCR came next. One entry per CDR3 protein results from TCRdb running MiXCR on the multiplex PCR reads. The table includes 660,000 or so distinct CDR3 sequences, roughly 41% detected once. Notes on the study in general: A 13-signature model separated ophthalmopathy from stable hyperthyroidism, almost 90% sensitivity, about 81% specificity. Also, most clonotypes expanded in the thyroid above 0.001 frequency appeared in blood.

Germline-derived CDR1 and CDR2 are SGHRS and YFSETQ. J gave up 5 bases and V 3 bases, and 8 bases lay outside the gene matches. CDR3 length equals 15 residues. The chain couples TRBV5-1 to TRBJ2-5, with TRBD1 identical over 9 bases. Sequencing was done on a sample of peripheral blood. This TCR was recovered from an adult man with Graves' ophthalmopathy. The CDR3 sequence: CASSSQSGTGETQYF. CDR3 in DNA: TGCGCCAGCAGCTCACAGTCGGGGACAGGGGAGACCCAGTACTTC.